This T cell receptor beta chain was found in a study of blood T cell repertoires in COVID-19. Across the whole study: Sites across the United States, Italy and Spain contributed samples from acute and convalescent COVID-19. From T cells, B-cell-depleted T cells, or PBMCs came the material, which was cDNA or gDNA.

CDR3 length: 19 residues. The V gene's germline CDR1 is MNHNY and CDR2 SVGAGI (reference sequence). The V gene end was trimmed by 5 bases and the J gene end by 2 bases; junction bases not matched to a gene: 16. While infection was still active, Seattle patients were enrolled and then followed longitudinally. Per the study methods: Reference gene primer amplification yielded estimated nucleated cell counts. Only in-frame clones appear in the TCRdb table, and some are missing; sequencing was by immunoSEQ multiplex PCR. The D gene and trimming were derived from the DNA, and the V and J assignments and clone size from that table. Of nearly 350,000 clones in the sample, more than 70% were seen once.

This receptor was taken from a woman in her seventies with COVID-19, enrolled during active disease. Material: peripheral blood. This rearrangement joins TRBV6-6 to TRBJ1-1; 11 bases line up with TRBD1. CDR3: CASSPGTGGNWGGNTEAFF. CDR3 in DNA: TGTGCCAGCAGTCCCGGGACAGGGGGTAATTGGGGAGGAAACACTGAAGCTTTCTTT.